This T cell receptor (beta chain) was documented in a study of STAT5B mutations in CD4+ large granular lymphocyte leukemia. Study-wide results and limits: Compared with healthy controls (2/35), patient top clones favored TRBV06 (8/27). No patients shared main leukemic clonotypes, though roughly 27% appeared at low frequency elsewhere.

Concerning this clone: Its target is unknown.

TCRdb's copy holds only in-frame clones and misses some; the assay was immunoSEQ multiplex PCR. The data hold about 32,000 clones, with around two thirds observed a single time. The ends were cut back, 9 bases at V and 0 bases at J, with 14 bases in the middle. The CDR3 runs to 15 residues. The germline CDR1 and CDR2 sequences are MDHEN and SYDVKM. Material: CD4+ T cells from blood buffy coats. The J gene is TRBJ1-4, the V gene TRBV28; tentatively, D is TRBD1 (5 bases). This TCR was sampled from a human donor in good health. As DNA, the CDR3 is TGTGCCAGTCTGAGGGAGGGGACAACTAATGAAAAACTGTTTTTT. Translation: CASLREGTTNEKLFF.